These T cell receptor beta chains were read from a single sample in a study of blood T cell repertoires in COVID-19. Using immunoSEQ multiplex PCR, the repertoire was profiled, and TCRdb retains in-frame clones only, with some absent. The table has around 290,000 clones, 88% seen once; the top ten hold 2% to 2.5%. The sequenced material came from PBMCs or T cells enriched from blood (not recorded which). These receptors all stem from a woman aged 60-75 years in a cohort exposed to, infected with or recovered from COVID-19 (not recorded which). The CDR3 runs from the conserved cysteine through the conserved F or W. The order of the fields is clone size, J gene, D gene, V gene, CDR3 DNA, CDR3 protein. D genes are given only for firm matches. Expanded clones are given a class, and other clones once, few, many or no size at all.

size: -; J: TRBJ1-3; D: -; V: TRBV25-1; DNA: TGTGCCAGCAGTGCCCAGGGGAAACCTGGAAACACCATATATTTT; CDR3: CASSAQGKPGNTIYF
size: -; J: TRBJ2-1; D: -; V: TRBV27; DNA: TGTGCCAGCAGTTCGCCCGACTATCTTCTAGTCTTC; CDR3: CASSSPDYLLVF
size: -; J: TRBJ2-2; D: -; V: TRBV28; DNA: TGTGCCAGCATCAAGGGGGGGATCACCGGGGAGCTGTTTTTT; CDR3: CASIKGGITGELFF
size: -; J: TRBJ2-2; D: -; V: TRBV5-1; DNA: TGCGCCAGCCGATCAGGGAACACCGGGGAGCTGTTTTTT; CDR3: CASRSGNTGELFF
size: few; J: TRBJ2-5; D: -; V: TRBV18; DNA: TGTGCCTCTGCAGGACAGCCGCAAGAGACCCAGTACTTC; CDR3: CASAGQPQETQYF
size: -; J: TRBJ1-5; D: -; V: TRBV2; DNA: TGTGCCAGCAGTGAGGACGGGGGCAATCAGCCCCAGCATTTT; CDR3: CASSEDGGNQPQHF
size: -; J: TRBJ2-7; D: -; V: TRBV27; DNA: TGTGCCAGCAGGTCGACAGTAGGTTCCCACGAGCAGTACTTC; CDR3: CASRSTVGSHEQYF
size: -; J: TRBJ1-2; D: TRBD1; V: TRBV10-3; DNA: TGTGCCATCGGGGACAGCCGTAATGAGCTTGGGGAAGGCTACACCTTC; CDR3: CAIGDSRNELGEGYTF
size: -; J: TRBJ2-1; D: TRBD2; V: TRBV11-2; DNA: TGTGCCAGCAGTTCCGGGAGGAGGGGAAATGAGCAGTTCTTC; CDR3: CASSSGRRGNEQFF
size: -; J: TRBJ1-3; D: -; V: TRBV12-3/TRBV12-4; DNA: TGTGCCAGCACAAAAAATTCTGGAAACACCATATATTTT; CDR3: CASTKNSGNTIYF
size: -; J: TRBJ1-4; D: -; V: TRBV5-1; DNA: TGCGCCAGCAGCTTGCGGGTTGCAACTAATGAAAAACTGTTTTTT; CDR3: CASSLRVATNEKLFF
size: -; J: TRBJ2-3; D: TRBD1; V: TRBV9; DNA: TGTGCCAGCAGCGCGACAGGGCCCCGGGATACGCAGTATTTT; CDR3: CASSATGPRDTQYF
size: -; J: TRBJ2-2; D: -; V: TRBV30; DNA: TGTGCCTGGAGTAGAGATCGGACCGGGGAGCTGTTTTTT; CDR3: CAWSRDRTGELFF
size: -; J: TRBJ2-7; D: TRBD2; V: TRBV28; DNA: TGTGCCAGCAGTTTAGAGTTCTCCAGCGGGAGTTACTACGAGCAGTACTTC; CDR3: CASSLEFSSGSYYEQYF
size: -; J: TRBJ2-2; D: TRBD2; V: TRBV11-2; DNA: TGTGCCAGCAGCTTAGCGGGAGGGCGGACCGGGGAGCTGTTTTTT; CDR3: CASSLAGGRTGELFF
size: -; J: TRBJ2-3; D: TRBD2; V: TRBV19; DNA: TGTGCCAGTAGTATATCAAGCGGGAGGGCCCCAGATACGCAGTATTTT; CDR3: CASSISSGRAPDTQYF
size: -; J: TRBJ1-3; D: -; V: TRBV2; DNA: TGTGCCAGCAACCTGCGAACGACAGCGTGGTATGAAGGCTCTGGAAACACCATATATTTT; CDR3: CASNLRTTAWYEGSGNTIYF
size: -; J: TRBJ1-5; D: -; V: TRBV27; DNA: TGTGCCAGCAGCCGGTACAGCTCTACAAGCAATCAGCCCCAGCATTTT; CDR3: CASSRYSSTSNQPQHF
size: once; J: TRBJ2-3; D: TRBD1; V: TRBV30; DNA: TGTGCCTGGAGCGTAGGGGGCGCGGGAGATACGCAGTATTTT; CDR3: CAWSVGGAGDTQYF
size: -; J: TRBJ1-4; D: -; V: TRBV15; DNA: TGTGCCACCAGCACGTTCCAGAGCGGACCTAATGAAAAACTGTTTTTT; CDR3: CATSTFQSGPNEKLFF
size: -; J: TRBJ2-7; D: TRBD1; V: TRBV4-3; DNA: TGCGCCAGCAGCCAGGGGACAGGGGCCGTCTACGAGCAGTACTTC; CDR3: CASSQGTGAVYEQYF
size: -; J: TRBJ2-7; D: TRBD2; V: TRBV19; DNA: TGTGCCAGTAGTATAAGTGCTGGTGAGGGACTAGCTGTAAAGCACTTC; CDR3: CASSISAGEGLAVKHF
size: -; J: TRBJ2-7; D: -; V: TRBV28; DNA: TGTGCCAGCAGAGGGCAGGGACACTACGAGCAGTACTTC; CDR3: CASRGQGHYEQYF
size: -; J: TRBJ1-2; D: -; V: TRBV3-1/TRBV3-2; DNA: TGTGCCAGCAGCCAGGTTACAGGGAGCTATGGCTACACCTTC; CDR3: CASSQVTGSYGYTF
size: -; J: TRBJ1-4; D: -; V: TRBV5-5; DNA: TGTGCCAGCAGCTTTCAAAATGAAAAACTGTTTTTT; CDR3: CASSFQNEKLFF
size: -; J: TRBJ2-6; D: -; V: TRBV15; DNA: TGTGCCACCAGCAGAGCATTACTCTCTGGGGCCAACGTCCTGACTTTC; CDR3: CATSRALLSGANVLTF
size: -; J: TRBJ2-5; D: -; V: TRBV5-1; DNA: TGCGCCAGCAGCTTCGATCGGGAGACCCAGTACTTC; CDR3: CASSFDRETQYF
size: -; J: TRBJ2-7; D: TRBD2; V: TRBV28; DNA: TGTGCCAGCAGTACCCTAGCGGGAGGTTCCTACGAGCAGTACTTC; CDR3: CASSTLAGGSYEQYF
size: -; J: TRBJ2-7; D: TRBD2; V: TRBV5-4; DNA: TGTGCCAGCAGCCTAAGACTAGCGGGAGCACACGAGCAGTACTTC; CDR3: CASSLRLAGAHEQYF
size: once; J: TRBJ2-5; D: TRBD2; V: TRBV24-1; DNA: TGTGCCACCAGTGATCGCAGGAGCGGGATGGCTACAGAGACCCAGTACTTC; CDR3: CATSDRRSGMATETQYF
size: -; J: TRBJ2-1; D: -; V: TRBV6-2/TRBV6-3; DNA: TGTGCCAGCAGTTCAGCGGGTAGCTCCTACAATGAGCAGTTCTTC; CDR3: CASSSAGSSYNEQFF
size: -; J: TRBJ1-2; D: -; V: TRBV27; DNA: TGTGCCAGCAGTTTATCCCGTAGATATGGCTACACCTTC; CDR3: CASSLSRRYGYTF
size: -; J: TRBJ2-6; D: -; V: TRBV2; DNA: TGTGCCAGCAGTGAGTCCCCTTCCTCTGGGGCCAACGTCCTGACTTTC; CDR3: CASSESPSSGANVLTF